The TCR beta chain described here comes from a study of T cells in Graves' hyperthyroidism and ophthalmopathy. As for the study in general: Before treatment of any kind, peripheral blood was taken at initial diagnosis.

The investigators amplified TCR beta CDR3 regions from RNA transcripts. HTBI primers were the set used in a first-round RT-PCR of the TCR CDR3. MiXCR, applied by TCRdb to the multiplex PCR reads, yields one record per CDR3 protein. Among hundreds of thousands of distinct CDR3 sequences listed, 25% were seen once. The CDR3 loop spans 14 amino acids. In germline, CDR1 is WSHSY, CDR2 SAAADI. The germline V and J ends were trimmed by 6 bases and 4 bases, with 16 bases remaining between them. Hyperthyroidism of Graves' type that showed no ophthalmopathy progression within 18 months was stable. Those with hyperthyroidism were 18 to 65 years old, newly diagnosed, and ill for under 2 months. This sample holds PBMCs from approximately 9 ml fresh peripheral blood.

The receptor comes from a man aged 50-60 years with Graves' hyperthyroidism. The V gene is TRBV10-2, the J gene TRBJ2-7; D gene unclear. The sample comprised blood. CDR3 nucleotides: TGCGCCAGCAGCGGACGTGTTCGTGAGTACGAGCAGTACTTC. It yields the protein CASSGRVREYEQYF.